The rows below give T cell receptor beta chains drawn from one sample of a study of T cell changes during pregnancy in multiple sclerosis. The data were produced by immunoSEQ multiplex PCR, yet TCRdb's version contains in-frame clones alone and is incomplete. The sample records tens of thousands of clones, about nine tenths being singletons. The sample here was CD8+ T cells from peripheral blood mononuclear cells, taken after pregnancy. The receptors derive from a female donor with multiple sclerosis, enrolled in a pregnancy study. CDR3s include the opening cysteine and the closing phenylalanine or tryptophan. A D gene is named only where the DNA matches it firmly. Clone sizes are given selectively: once, few, many, or a class where the clone is expanded.

clone size	V gene	D gene	J gene	CDR3 DNA	CDR3 protein
few	TRBV4-1	NA	TRBJ1-1	TGCGCCAGCAGTCGTTTACAAGGGAGGGACACTGAAGCTTTCTTT	CASSRLQGRDTEAFF
NA	TRBV5-1	NA	TRBJ2-7	TGCGCCAGCAGCCTCGGGACATCCTGGGCCTACGAGCAGTACTTC	CASSLGTSWAYEQYF
NA	TRBV7-9	NA	TRBJ2-3	TGTGCCAGCAGCGCATCACAGGAGGGCCTCCGAGATACGCAGTATTTT	CASSASQEGLRDTQYF
NA	TRBV6-5	TRBD2	TRBJ2-4	TGTGCCAGCACCGGGGGGGCCGAAAACATTCAGTACTTC	CASTGGAENIQYF
once	TRBV29-1	NA	TRBJ2-1	TGCAGCGTTTTGGCTGTGAACCACGGGGATGAGCAGTTCTTC	CSVLAVNHGDEQFF
NA	TRBV27	TRBD2	TRBJ2-7	TGTGCCAGCAGGGGCCTAGCGGGGGTGTACGAGCAGTACTTC	CASRGLAGVYEQYF
NA	TRBV18	TRBD1	TRBJ1-1	TGTGCCAGCTCACCTTTTTCGCAAAGGGGGCAGGACACTGAAGCTTTCTTT	CASSPFSQRGQDTEAFF
NA	TRBV27	TRBD2	TRBJ2-3	TGTGCCAGCAGTCCAAATCTAGCGGGGTTCACAGATACGCAGTATTTT	CASSPNLAGFTDTQYF
NA	TRBV2	NA	TRBJ1-2	TGTGCCACTGCGGAGGGGAACGGCTACACCTTC	CATAEGNGYTF
once	TRBV15	NA	TRBJ2-2	TGTGCCACCAGCAGAGATCGGGACATCACCGGGGAGCTGTTTTTT	CATSRDRDITGELFF
NA	TRBV25-1	TRBD1	TRBJ2-7	TGTGCCAGCAGTGCCCCTCGGACAGGGACCTACGAGCAGTACTTC	CASSAPRTGTYEQYF
NA	TRBV19	NA	TRBJ2-1	TGTGCCAGTAGTATTTCCTTCGGCTCCTACAATGAGCAGTTCTTC	CASSISFGSYNEQFF
NA	TRBV4-2	TRBD2	TRBJ2-1	TGTGCCAGCAGCCAAGATCGGACTAGCGGGGGTGAGGAGCAGTTCTTC	CASSQDRTSGGEEQFF
NA	TRBV27	TRBD1	TRBJ2-7	TGTGCCAGCAGTTTAACAGGGGGAGGCGAGCAGTACTTC	CASSLTGGGEQYF
NA	TRBV29-1	NA	TRBJ1-3	TGCAGCGTTGACGGGGGGTTTGGAAACACCATATATTTT	CSVDGGFGNTIYF
NA	TRBV6-5	TRBD1	TRBJ1-4	TGTGCCAGCAGTTACGCGGGACAGGGGGCTCGAAAACTGTTTTTT	CASSYAGQGARKLFF
once	TRBV6-5	NA	TRBJ2-1	TGTGCCAGCAGTTACAGTCCGATCGGCAATGAGCAGTTCTTC	CASSYSPIGNEQFF
many	TRBV7-9	TRBD2	TRBJ2-1	TGTGCCAGCAGCCCCCGGGGAGCGGGGGGGCCCATCAATGAGCAGTTCTTC	CASSPRGAGGPINEQFF
NA	TRBV7-9	TRBD1	TRBJ1-1	TGTGCCAGCAGCTCGGGGACAGAGACTGAAGCTTTCTTT	CASSSGTETEAFF
NA	TRBV6-1	NA	TRBJ1-5	TGTGCCAGCAGTGAAGCGCTAGACGGCAATCAGCCCCAGCATTTT	CASSEALDGNQPQHF
NA	TRBV7-9	NA	TRBJ2-1	TGTGCCACCCTCCGGGTAGCGGCTTACACAAATGAGCAGTTCTTC	CATLRVAAYTNEQFF
NA	TRBV11-2	TRBD2	TRBJ2-4	TGTGCCAGCAGCTTAGGGACTAGCGGGGAAGAGTACTTC	CASSLGTSGEEYF
NA	TRBV6-4	NA	TRBJ2-3	TGTGCCAGCAGCGACTCGGGCGCTAGCACAGATACGCAGTATTTT	CASSDSGASTDTQYF